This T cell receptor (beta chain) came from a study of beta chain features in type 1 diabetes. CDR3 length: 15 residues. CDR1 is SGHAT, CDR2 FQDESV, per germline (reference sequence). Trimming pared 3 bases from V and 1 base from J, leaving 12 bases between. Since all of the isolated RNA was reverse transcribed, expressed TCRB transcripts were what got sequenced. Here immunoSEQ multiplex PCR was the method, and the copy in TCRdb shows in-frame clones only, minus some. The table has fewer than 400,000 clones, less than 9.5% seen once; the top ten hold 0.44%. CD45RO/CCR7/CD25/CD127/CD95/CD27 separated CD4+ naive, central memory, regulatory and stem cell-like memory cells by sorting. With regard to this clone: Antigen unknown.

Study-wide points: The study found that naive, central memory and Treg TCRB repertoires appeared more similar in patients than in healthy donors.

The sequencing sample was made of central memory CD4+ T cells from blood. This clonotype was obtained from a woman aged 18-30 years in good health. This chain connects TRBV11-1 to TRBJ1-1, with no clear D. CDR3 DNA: TGTGCCAGCAGCTTCCGCCTCTCAGGGAACACTGAAGCTTTCTTT. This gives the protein CASSFRLSGNTEAFF.